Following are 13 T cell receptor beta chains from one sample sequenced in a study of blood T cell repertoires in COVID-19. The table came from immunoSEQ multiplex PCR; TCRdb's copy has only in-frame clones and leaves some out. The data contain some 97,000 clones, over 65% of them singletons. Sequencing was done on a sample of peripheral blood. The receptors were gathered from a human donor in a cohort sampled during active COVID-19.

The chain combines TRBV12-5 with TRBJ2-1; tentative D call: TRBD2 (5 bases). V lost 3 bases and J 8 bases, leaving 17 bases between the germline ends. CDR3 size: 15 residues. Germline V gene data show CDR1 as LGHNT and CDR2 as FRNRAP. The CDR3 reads CASGFPLASSDEQFF. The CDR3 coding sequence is TGTGCTAGTGGTTTCCCTTTGGCTAGCAGCGATGAGCAGTTCTTC.

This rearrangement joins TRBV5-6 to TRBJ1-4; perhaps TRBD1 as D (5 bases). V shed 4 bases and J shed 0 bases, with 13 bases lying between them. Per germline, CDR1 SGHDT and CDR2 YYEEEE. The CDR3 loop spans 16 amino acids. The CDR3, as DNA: TGTGCCAGCAGCGAAGCCCGGGGGGCAACTAATGAAAAACTGTTTTTT. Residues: CASSEARGATNEKLFF.

For the CDR3, the DNA is TGTGCCAGCAGGGGGGGTATCTTCACCGGGGAGCTGTTTTTT. It translates to CASRGGIFTGELFF. The chain links TRBV25-1 to TRBJ2-2; D is perhaps TRBD2 (6 bases). The CDR3 totals 14 residues. V gave up 6 bases and J gave up 4 bases, with 12 bases separating them. The germline V gene has CDR1 MGHDK and CDR2 SYGVNS.

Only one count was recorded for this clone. The chain's CDR3 is CASSYRGTIAGELFF. In DNA form, the CDR3 reads TGTGCCAGCAGCTATAGAGGGACTATCGCCGGGGAGCTGTTTTTT. The rearrangement uses TRBV3-1 (or the pseudogene TRBV3-2) and TRBJ2-2; 7 positions match TRBD2. The germline V gene encodes CDR1 LGHDT and CDR2 YNNKEL (reference sequence). After removal of 5 bases from V and 6 bases from J, the junction contained 9 bases not matched to a gene. The CDR3 extends over 15 amino acids.

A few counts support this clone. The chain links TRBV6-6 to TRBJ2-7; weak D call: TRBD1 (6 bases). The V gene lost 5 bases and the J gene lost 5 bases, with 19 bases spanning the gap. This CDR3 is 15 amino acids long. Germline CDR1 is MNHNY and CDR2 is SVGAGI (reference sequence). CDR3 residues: CASSHRTQGTNEQYF. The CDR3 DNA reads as TGTGCCAGCAGTCACCGGACGCAGGGGACCAACGAGCAGTACTTC.

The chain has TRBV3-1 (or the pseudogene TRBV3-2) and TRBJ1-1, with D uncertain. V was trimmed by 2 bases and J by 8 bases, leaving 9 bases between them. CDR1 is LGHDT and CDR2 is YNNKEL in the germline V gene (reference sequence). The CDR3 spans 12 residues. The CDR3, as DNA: TGTGCCAGCAGCCAAAGCGGTTGGGAAGCTTTCTTT. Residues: CASSQSGWEAFF.

In DNA, the CDR3 is TGTGCCAGCTACTACGGCGGGAGCACAGATACGCAGTATTTT. It is translated as CASYYGGSTDTQYF. V gene TRBV18 combines with J gene TRBJ2-3; TRBD2 might be the D (5 bases). The germline V gene has CDR1 KGHSH and CDR2 LQKENI. This CDR3 region has 14 residues. With 7 bases removed from V and 0 bases from J, the gap between germline ends came to 11 bases. Combining the CDR3 with reference TRBV18 and TRBJ2-3 gives the whole variable domain NAGVMQNPRHLVRRRGQEARLRCSPMKGHSHVYWYRQLPEEGLKFMVYLQKENIIDESGMPKERFSAEFPKEGPSILRIQQVVRGDSAAYFCASYYGGSTDTQYFGPGTRLTVL.

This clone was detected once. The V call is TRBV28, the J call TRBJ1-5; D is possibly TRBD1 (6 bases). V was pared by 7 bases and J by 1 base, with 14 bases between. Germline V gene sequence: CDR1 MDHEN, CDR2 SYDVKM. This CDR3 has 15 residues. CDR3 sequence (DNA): TGTGCCAGCACCCTGGGGGGGCACAGCAATCAGCCCCAGCATTTT. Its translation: CASTLGGHSNQPQHF.

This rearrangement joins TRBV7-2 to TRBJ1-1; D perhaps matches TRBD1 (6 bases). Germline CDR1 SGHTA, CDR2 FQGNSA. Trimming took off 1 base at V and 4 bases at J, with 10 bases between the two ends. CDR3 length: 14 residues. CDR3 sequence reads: CASSLVQGSTEAFF. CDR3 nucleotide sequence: TGTGCCAGCAGCTTAGTTCAGGGGAGCACTGAAGCTTTCTTT.

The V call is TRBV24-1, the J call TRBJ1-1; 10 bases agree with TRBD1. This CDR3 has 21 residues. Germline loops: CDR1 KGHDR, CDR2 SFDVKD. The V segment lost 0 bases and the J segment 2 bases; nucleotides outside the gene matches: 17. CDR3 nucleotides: TGTGCCACCAGTGATTTGCCGCGGGACAGGGGACCACGAAACTTCAACACTGAAGCTTTCTTT. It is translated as CATSDLPRDRGPRNFNTEAFF.

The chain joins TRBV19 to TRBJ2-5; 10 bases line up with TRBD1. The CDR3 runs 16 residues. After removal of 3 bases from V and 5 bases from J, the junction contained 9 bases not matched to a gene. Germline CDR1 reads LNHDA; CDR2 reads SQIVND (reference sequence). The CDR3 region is CASSIGGQGMRETQYF. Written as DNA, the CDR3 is TGTGCCAGTAGTATTGGGGGACAGGGGATGAGGGAGACCCAGTACTTC.

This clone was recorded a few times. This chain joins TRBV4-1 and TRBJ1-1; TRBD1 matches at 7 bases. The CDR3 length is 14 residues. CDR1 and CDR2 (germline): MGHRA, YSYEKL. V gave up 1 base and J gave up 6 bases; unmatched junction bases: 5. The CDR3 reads CASSQVDRASEAFF. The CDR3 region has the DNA TGCGCCAGCAGCCAAGTCGACAGGGCTTCTGAAGCTTTCTTT.

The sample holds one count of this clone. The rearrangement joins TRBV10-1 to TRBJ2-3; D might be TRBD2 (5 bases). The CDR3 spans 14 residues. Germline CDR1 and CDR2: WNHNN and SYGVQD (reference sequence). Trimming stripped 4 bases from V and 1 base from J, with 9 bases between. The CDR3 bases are TGCGCCAGCAGTGGGACTGCTGGCACAGATACGCAGTATTTT. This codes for CASSGTAGTDTQYF.